This TCR beta chain was recorded in a study of response to subunit inactivated influenza vaccine. TCRdb recomputed calls from the RT-PCR reads with MiXCR, one row per CDR3 protein. The sample lists about 180,000 distinct CDR3 sequences, about 10% occurring once. This clonotype was seen only a few times. The antigen remains undetermined. Notes on the study in general: Authors suggested seasonal influenza vaccinations each recruit few new T cells.

Germline loops: CDR1 LGHNA, CDR2 YSLEER. Trimming stripped 0 bases from V and 7 bases from J, with 10 bases between. This CDR3 comprises 14 residues. Material: CD8+ T cells sorted from PBMCs, obtained about 23 months after vaccination. The genes are TRBV4-3 and TRBJ1-5, with D possibly TRBD1 on 5 matching bases. This TCR was recovered from a man aged 50-75 years who received an inactivated influenza vaccine. CDR3 coding DNA: TGCGCCAGCAGCCAAGAATTGGCAGGGCAGCCCCAGCATTTT. Residues: CASSQELAGQPQHF.